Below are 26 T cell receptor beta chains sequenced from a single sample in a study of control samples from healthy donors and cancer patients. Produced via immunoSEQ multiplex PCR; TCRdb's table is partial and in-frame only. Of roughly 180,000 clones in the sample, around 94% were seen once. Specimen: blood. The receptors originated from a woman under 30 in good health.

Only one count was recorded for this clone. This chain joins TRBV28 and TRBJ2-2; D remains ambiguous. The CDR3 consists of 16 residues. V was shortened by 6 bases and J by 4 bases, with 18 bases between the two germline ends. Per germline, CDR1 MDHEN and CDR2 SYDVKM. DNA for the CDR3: TGTGCCAGCAGCCTCCCGGGCAGGTCGAGCACCGGGGAGCTGTTTTTT. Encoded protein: CASSLPGRSSTGELFF.

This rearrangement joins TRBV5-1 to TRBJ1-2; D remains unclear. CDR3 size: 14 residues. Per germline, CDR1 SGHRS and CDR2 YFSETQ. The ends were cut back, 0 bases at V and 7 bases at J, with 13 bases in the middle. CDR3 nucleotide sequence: TGCGCCAGCAGCTTGGGGGTTCGAGACCTTGGCTACACCTTC. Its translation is CASSLGVRDLGYTF.

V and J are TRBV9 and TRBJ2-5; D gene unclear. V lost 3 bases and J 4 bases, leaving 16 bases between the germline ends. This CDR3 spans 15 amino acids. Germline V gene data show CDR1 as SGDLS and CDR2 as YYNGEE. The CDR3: CASSAGSFDGETQYF. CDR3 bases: TGTGCCAGCAGCGCCGGGTCCTTCGACGGAGAGACCCAGTACTTC.

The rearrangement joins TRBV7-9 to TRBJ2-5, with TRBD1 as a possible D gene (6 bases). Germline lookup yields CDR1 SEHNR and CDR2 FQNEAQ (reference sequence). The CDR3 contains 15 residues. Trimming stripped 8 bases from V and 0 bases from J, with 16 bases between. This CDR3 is CASGGPGVYQETQYF. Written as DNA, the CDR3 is TGTGCCAGCGGTGGACCAGGGGTTTACCAAGAGACCCAGTACTTC. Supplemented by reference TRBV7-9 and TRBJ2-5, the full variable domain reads DTGVSQNPRHKITKRGQNVTFRCDPISEHNRLYWYRQTLGQGPEFLTYFQNEAQLEKSRLLSDRFSAERPKGSFSTLEIQRTEQGDSAMYLCASGGPGVYQETQYFGPGTRLLVL.

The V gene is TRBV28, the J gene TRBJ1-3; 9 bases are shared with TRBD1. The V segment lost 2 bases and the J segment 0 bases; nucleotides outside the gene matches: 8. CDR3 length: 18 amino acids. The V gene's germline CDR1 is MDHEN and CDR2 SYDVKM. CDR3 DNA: TGTGCCAGCAGTTTAAAGGGGACAGGGACTTACTCTGGAAACACCATATATTTT. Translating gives CASSLKGTGTYSGNTIYF.

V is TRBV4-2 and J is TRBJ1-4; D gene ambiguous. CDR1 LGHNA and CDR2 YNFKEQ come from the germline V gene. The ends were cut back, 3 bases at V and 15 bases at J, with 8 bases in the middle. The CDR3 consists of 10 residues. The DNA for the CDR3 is TGTGCCAGCAGCCAGGGGAAGTTGTTTTTT. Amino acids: CASSQGKLFF.

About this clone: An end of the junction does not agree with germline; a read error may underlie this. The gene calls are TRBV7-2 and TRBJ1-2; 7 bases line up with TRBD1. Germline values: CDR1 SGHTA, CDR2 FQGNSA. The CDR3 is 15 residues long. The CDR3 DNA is TGTGCCAGCGGCTTAGGGGGCCTGAGGGGCTATGGCTACACCTTC. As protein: CASGLGGLRGYGYTF.

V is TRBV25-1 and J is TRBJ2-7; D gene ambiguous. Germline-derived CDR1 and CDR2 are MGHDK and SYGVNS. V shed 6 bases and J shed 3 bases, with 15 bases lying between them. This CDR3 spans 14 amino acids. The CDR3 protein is CASSEDSSRYEQYF. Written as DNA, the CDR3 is TGTGCCAGCAGCGAAGATAGCTCCCGCTACGAGCAGTACTTC.

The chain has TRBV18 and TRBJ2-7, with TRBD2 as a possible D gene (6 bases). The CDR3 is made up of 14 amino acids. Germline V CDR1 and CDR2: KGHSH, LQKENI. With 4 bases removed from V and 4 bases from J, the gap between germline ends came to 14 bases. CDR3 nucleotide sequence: TGTGCCAGCTCACGGAGGGCGGAGTCTTACGAGCAGTACTTC. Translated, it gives CASSRRAESYEQYF.

The CDR3 DNA follows: TGTGCCAGCAGTGACCAGGCCGGGGCGCCCCAAGAGACCCAGTACTTC. Translating it yields CASSDQAGAPQETQYF. The chain couples TRBV6-4 to TRBJ2-5; D may match TRBD1 or TRBD2 (5 bases each). V dropped 2 bases and J dropped 1 base, with 14 bases sitting between them. Germline assignment: CDR1 MRHNA and CDR2 SNTAGT. The CDR3 length is 16 residues.

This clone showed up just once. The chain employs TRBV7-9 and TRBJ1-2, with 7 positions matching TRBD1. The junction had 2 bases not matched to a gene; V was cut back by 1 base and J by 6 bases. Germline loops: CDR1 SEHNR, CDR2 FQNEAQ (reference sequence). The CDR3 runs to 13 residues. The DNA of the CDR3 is TGTGCCAGCAGCTTAGGACAGGGTAATGGCTACACCTTC. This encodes CASSLGQGNGYTF.

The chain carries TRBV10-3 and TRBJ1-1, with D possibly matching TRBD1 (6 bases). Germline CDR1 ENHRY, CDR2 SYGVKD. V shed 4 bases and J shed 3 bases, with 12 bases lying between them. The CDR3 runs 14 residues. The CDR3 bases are TGTGCCATCAGTGTCCGGGACAAGGACACTGAAGCTTTCTTT. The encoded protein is CAISVRDKDTEAFF.

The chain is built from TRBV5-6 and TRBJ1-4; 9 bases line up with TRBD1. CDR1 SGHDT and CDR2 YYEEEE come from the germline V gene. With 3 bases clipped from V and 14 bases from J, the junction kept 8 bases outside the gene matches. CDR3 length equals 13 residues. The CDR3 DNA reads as TGTGCCAGCAGCTCAGGACAGGGGCGTGATCTGTTTTTT. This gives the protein CASSSGQGRDLFF.

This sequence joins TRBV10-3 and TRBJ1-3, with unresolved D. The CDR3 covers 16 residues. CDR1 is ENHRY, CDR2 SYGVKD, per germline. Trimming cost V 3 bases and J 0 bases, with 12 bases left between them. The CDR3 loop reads CAISDLSLFSGNTIYF. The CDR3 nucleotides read TGTGCCATCAGTGATTTGTCGCTATTCTCTGGAAACACCATATATTTT.

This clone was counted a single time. Here the CDR3 reads CASSAPGQGDFGYTF. In DNA, the CDR3 is TGTGCCAGCAGCGCTCCGGGACAGGGGGATTTTGGCTACACCTTC. This rearrangement joins TRBV9 to TRBJ1-2, with TRBD1 matching 11 bases. This CDR3 contains 15 residues. Germline CDR1 reads SGDLS; CDR2 reads YYNGEE. The ends lost 3 bases at V and 7 bases at J; junction bases unmatched: 8.

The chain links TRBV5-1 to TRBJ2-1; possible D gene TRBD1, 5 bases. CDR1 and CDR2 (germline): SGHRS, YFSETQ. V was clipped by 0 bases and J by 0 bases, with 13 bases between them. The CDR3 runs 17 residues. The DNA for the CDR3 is TGCGCCAGCAGCTTGGGGCAGGGCCGAACCTCCTACAATGAGCAGTTCTTC. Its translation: CASSLGQGRTSYNEQFF. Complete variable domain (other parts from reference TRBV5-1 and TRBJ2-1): KAGVTQTPRYLIKTRGQQVTLSCSPISGHRSVSWYQQTPGQGLQFLFEYFSETQRNKGNFPGRFSGRQFSNSRSEMNVSTLELGDSALYLCASSLGQGRTSYNEQFFGPGTRLTVL.

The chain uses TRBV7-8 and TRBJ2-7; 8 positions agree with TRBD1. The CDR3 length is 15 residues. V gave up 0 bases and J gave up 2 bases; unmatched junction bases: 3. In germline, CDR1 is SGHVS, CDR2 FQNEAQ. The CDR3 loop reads CASSLAGRGPYEQYF. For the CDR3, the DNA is TGTGCCAGCAGCTTAGCGGGCAGGGGGCCCTACGAGCAGTACTTC.

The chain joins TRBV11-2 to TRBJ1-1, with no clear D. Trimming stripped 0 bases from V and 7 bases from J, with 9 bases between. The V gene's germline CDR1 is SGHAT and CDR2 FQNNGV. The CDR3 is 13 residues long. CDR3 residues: CASSLDRADEAFF. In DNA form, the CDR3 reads TGTGCCAGCAGCTTAGATCGGGCAGATGAAGCTTTCTTT.

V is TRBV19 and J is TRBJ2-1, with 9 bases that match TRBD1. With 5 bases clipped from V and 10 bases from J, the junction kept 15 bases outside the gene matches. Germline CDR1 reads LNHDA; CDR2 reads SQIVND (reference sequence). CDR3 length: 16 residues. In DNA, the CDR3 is TGTGCCAGTAGTGTACTGCCGGGACAGGGCGGTTTCGAGCAGTTCTTC. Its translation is CASSVLPGQGGFEQFF.

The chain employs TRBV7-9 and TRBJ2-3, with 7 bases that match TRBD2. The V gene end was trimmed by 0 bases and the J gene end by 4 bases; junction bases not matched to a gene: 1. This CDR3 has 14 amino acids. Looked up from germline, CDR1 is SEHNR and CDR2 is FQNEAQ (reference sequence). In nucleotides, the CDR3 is TGTGCCAGCAGCTTAGCGGGAGGGGCAGATACGCAGTATTTT. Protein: CASSLAGGADTQYF.

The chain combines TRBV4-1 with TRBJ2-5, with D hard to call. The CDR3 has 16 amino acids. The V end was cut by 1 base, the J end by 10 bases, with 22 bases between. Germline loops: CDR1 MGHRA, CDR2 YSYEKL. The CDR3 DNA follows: TGCGCCAGCAGCCAAGGGGCCGTGACACCCAAAGGTGTCCAGTACTTC. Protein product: CASSQGAVTPKGVQYF.

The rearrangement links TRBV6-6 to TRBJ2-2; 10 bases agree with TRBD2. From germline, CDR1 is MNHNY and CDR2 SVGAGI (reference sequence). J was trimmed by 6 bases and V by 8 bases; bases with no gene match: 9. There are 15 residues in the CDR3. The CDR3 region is CASVRGTSVAGELFF. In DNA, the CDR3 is TGTGCCAGCGTAAGAGGGACTAGCGTAGCCGGGGAGCTGTTTTTT.

The CDR3 nucleotides read TGTGCCAGCAGCTTAGTAGGGGACACCCTCATCACGGACGAGCAGTACTTC. Translation gives CASSLVGDTLITDEQYF. The chain combines TRBV5-6 with TRBJ2-7; a weak D match, TRBD1 (6 bases). Trimming removed 2 bases at V and 5 bases at J, with 23 bases between. The length of the CDR3 is 17 residues. In germline, CDR1 is SGHDT, CDR2 YYEEEE. Supplemented by reference TRBV5-6 and TRBJ2-7, the full variable domain reads DAGVTQSPTHLIKTRGQQVTLRCSPKSGHDTVSWYQQALGQGPQFIFQYYEEEERQRGNFPDRFSGHQFPNYSSELNVNALLLGDSALYLCASSLVGDTLITDEQYFGPGTRLTVT.

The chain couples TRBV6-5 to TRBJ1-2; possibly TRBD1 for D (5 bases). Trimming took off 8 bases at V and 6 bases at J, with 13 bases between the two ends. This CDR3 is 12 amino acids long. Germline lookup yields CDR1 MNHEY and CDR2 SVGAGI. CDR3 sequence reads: CASWRGIDGYTF. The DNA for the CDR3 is TGTGCCAGCTGGCGGGGGATCGATGGCTACACCTTC.

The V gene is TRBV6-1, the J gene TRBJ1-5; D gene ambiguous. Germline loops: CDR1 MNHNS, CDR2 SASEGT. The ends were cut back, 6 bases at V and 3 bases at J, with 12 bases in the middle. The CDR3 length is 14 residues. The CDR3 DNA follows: TGTGCCAGCAGCCAATCTTCCTCCAATCAGCCCCAGCATTTT. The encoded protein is CASSQSSSNQPQHF.

The CDR3 DNA is TGTGCCAGCAGTGAAGCGGTGGACAGCCGATGGTCCTACAATGAGCAGTTCTTC. Protein: CASSEAVDSRWSYNEQFF. The chain couples TRBV2 to TRBJ2-1, with D perhaps matching TRBD1 (6 bases). Germline V gives CDR1 SNHLY, CDR2 FYNNEI. The CDR3 covers 18 residues. The V end lost 0 bases, the J end lost 1 base, and 16 bases lay between the germline ends. The full variable domain, rest sourced from reference TRBV2 and TRBJ2-1, is EPEVTQTPSHQVTQMGQEVILRCVPISNHLYFYWYRQILGQKVEFLVSFYNNEISEKSEIFDDQFSVERPDGSNFTLKIRSTKLEDSAMYFCASSEAVDSRWSYNEQFFGPGTRLTVL.